Presented here are 28 T cell receptor beta chains from one specimen sequenced in a study of cytomegalovirus exposure and HLA in healthy donors. 13 Jbeta primers and 60 Vbeta primers were used for the PCR. Only in-frame clones appear in the TCRdb table, and some are missing; sequencing was by immunoSEQ multiplex PCR. The sample table includes roughly 120,000 clones. The sequencing sample was made of PBMCs. Receptors were obtained from a man aged 35-49 years in good health and CMV-seronegative.

The chain carries TRBV19 and TRBJ1-2; 11 bases line up with TRBD1. The CDR3 consists of 14 residues. Germline loops: CDR1 LNHDA, CDR2 SQIVND (reference sequence). The trim removed 6 bases at V and 5 bases at J, leaving 5 bases unmatched. The CDR3: CASSKGQGAYGYTF. CDR3 nucleotides: TGTGCCAGTAGCAAAGGACAGGGGGCGTATGGCTACACCTTC.

This chain uses TRBV4-3 with TRBJ2-7; unclear D gene. CDR3 length: 15 amino acids. Germline V lookup: CDR1 LGHNA, CDR2 YSLEER. Trimming removed 0 bases from V and 6 bases from J, with 15 bases in between. The CDR3 DNA is TGCGCCAGCAGCCAAGAACCGCTATTAAAGAGCGAGCAGTACTTC. Its translation: CASSQEPLLKSEQYF.

The CDR3 DNA reads TGTGCCAGCAGCTCACGGGAGTTGTACAATGAGCAGTTCTTC. It specifies CASSSRELYNEQFF. The chain couples TRBV7-9 to TRBJ2-1, with a tentative D call TRBD2 (6 bases). Germline assignment: CDR1 SEHNR and CDR2 FQNEAQ (reference sequence). The CDR3 is 14 residues long. Trimming left V 4 bases short and J 4 bases short, with 11 bases between. The full variable domain, completed using reference TRBV7-9 and TRBJ2-1, is DTGVSQNPRHKITKRGQNVTFRCDPISEHNRLYWYRQTLGQGPEFLTYFQNEAQLEKSRLLSDRFSAERPKGSFSTLEIQRTEQGDSAMYLCASSSRELYNEQFFGPGTRLTVL.

This sequence joins TRBV29-1 and TRBJ2-7; D might be TRBD2 (6 bases). Germline CDR1 SQVTM, CDR2 ANQGSEA. Between the trimmed V and J ends, which lost 7 bases and 5 bases, there was a span of 24 bases. The CDR3 loop spans 15 amino acids. The CDR3 sequence: CSASGGAGGIDEQYF. CDR3 bases: TGCAGCGCTTCCGGTGGTGCAGGCGGGATAGACGAGCAGTACTTC.

The V call is TRBV27, the J call TRBJ1-2; possibly TRBD1 for D (5 bases). V was pared by 6 bases and J by 4 bases, with 15 bases between. The CDR3 extends over 14 amino acids. Per the germline V gene, CDR1 is MNHEY and CDR2 is SMNVEV (reference sequence). Written as DNA, the CDR3 is TGTGCCAGCAGCCCTCCAAGACAGATCTATGGCTACACCTTC. Its translation is CASSPPRQIYGYTF.

The chain combines TRBV20-1 with TRBJ1-2, with 8 bases fitting TRBD1. CDR1 is DFQATT and CDR2 is SNEGSKA in the germline V gene (reference sequence). V lost 6 bases to trimming and J lost 10 bases; unmatched junction nucleotides: 7. The CDR3 runs 11 residues. For the CDR3, the DNA is TGCAGTGCATCGGGACAGGCTGTCTACACCTTC. This encodes CSASGQAVYTF.

This chain links TRBV6-6 with TRBJ2-7; D call uncertain. V dropped 6 bases and J dropped 6 bases, with 18 bases sitting between them. CDR1 and CDR2 (germline): MNHNY, SVGAGI (reference sequence). The CDR3 length is 14 residues. CDR3 sequence reads: CASSHYSEPIEQYF. The DNA for the CDR3 is TGTGCCAGCAGCCACTATTCAGAGCCTATCGAGCAGTACTTC.

This chain connects TRBV13 to TRBJ2-3; 8 bases map to TRBD2. Germline-derived CDR1 and CDR2 are PRHDT and FYEKMQ (reference sequence). The CDR3 covers 16 residues. V dropped 5 bases and J dropped 6; count of bases not matched to a gene: 13. This CDR3 reads CASSPQGLVIPDTQYF. As DNA, the CDR3 is TGTGCCAGCAGCCCCCAGGGACTAGTCATCCCCGATACGCAGTATTTT.

The genes are TRBV2 and TRBJ2-2; TRBD2 agrees at 8 bases. J was trimmed by 4 bases and V by 6 bases; bases with no gene match: 10. The CDR3 covers 16 residues. Germline CDR1 is SNHLY and CDR2 is FYNNEI. The CDR3 region is CASSGGASWGTGELFF. The DNA for the CDR3 is TGTGCCAGCAGCGGGGGGGCCTCCTGGGGCACCGGGGAGCTGTTTTTT.

The rearrangement joins TRBV6-5 to TRBJ2-1; 7 bases match TRBD2. The CDR3 totals 15 residues. After removal of 4 bases from V and 0 bases from J, the junction contained 3 bases not matched to a gene. CDR1 is MNHEY, CDR2 SVGAGI, per germline. In DNA form, the CDR3 reads TGTGCCAGCAGTTCCAGACTAGCCTCCTACAATGAGCAGTTCTTC. Translation gives CASSSRLASYNEQFF.

This chain links TRBV5-1 with TRBJ2-1, with TRBD2 as a possible D gene (6 bases). V gave up 5 bases and J gave up 4 bases, with 16 bases separating them. The CDR3 is 15 residues long. Germline lookup yields CDR1 SGHRS and CDR2 YFSETQ. This CDR3 is CASRVGEESYNEQFF. The CDR3 DNA is TGCGCCAGCAGGGTGGGGGAGGAGTCGTACAATGAGCAGTTCTTC.

The chain recombines TRBV11-3 with TRBJ2-2; 11 bases agree with TRBD2. This CDR3 spans 18 amino acids. Trimming took 1 base from V and 3 from J; bases not matched to a gene: 7. Germline CDR1 SGHNT, CDR2 YENEEA. In DNA form, the CDR3 reads TGTGCCAGCAGCTTAGCGGTTAGCGGGAGGGTTTACACCGGGGAGCTGTTTTTT. It specifies CASSLAVSGRVYTGELFF.

The chain couples TRBV29-1 to TRBJ1-5, with 10 bases that match TRBD1. The CDR3 is 14 residues long. The germline V gene encodes CDR1 SQVTM and CDR2 ANQGSEA. V dropped 3 bases and J dropped 2; count of bases not matched to a gene: 1. CDR3 bases: TGCAGCGTTGAGGACAGGGGGGGCAATCAGCCCCAGCATTTT. Its translation is CSVEDRGGNQPQHF.

The gene calls are TRBV7-9 and TRBJ2-1; the match to TRBD2 covers 8 bases. Germline V gives CDR1 SEHNR, CDR2 FQNEAQ (reference sequence). The CDR3 consists of 18 residues. V gave up 1 base and J gave up 0 bases; unmatched junction bases: 8. The CDR3 region is CASSLDLGGGSSYNEQFF. The DNA of the CDR3 is TGTGCCAGCAGCTTAGACCTCGGGGGGGGCAGCTCCTACAATGAGCAGTTCTTC.

The V and J genes are TRBV6-5 and TRBJ1-2; 9 nucleotides line up with TRBD1. The germline V gene encodes CDR1 MNHEY and CDR2 SVGAGI. The CDR3 is 16 amino acids. V lost 4 bases, J lost 2 bases, and 8 bases stayed unmatched. The CDR3 coding sequence is TGTGCCAGCAGTTCGACATCCGGGACAGGGAACTATGGCTACACCTTC. Translation: CASSSTSGTGNYGYTF.

The J gene is TRBJ2-1, the V gene TRBV6-1; 10 bases line up with TRBD2. The CDR3 covers 17 residues. Germline loops: CDR1 MNHNS, CDR2 SASEGT. J lost 6 bases, V lost 4 bases, and 12 bases had no gene match. The CDR3, as DNA: TGTGCCAGCAGTGTAGGAGAGCTAGCGGGAGAAGGCAATGAGCAGTTCTTC. Protein sequence: CASSVGELAGEGNEQFF.

V usage is TRBV25-1 and J usage is TRBJ2-7; TRBD1 might be the D (6 bases). The CDR3 runs to 13 residues. The germline CDR1 and CDR2 sequences are MGHDK and SYGVNS. Trimming shortened V by 9 bases and J by 2 bases, and 14 bases separated the two germline ends. CDR3 DNA sequence: TGTGCCAGTTTATACAGGGATCCCTACGAGCAGTACTTC. Translated: CASLYRDPYEQYF.

The chain is built from TRBV7-9 and TRBJ2-2; D gene unclear. Trimming shortened V by 2 bases and J by 7 bases, and 20 bases separated the two germline ends. Germline V CDR1 and CDR2: SEHNR, FQNEAQ (reference sequence). This CDR3 comprises 17 residues. Here the CDR3 DNA reads TGTGCCAGCAGCTTACTCTTGTTGTACACCTCACACGGGGAGCTGTTTTTT. Amino acids: CASSLLLLYTSHGELFF. The variable domain in full, completed from reference TRBV7-9 and TRBJ2-2, reads DTGVSQNPRHKITKRGQNVTFRCDPISEHNRLYWYRQTLGQGPEFLTYFQNEAQLEKSRLLSDRFSAERPKGSFSTLEIQRTEQGDSAMYLCASSLLLLYTSHGELFFGEGSRLTVL.

The V call is TRBV27, the J call TRBJ2-3; TRBD2 is a possible D gene (5 bases). The CDR3 length is 13 residues. Germline lookup yields CDR1 MNHEY and CDR2 SMNVEV (reference sequence). V lost 3 bases to trimming and J lost 5 bases, with 9 bases between them. Written as DNA, the CDR3 is TGTGCCAGCAGTTTTGATCGGGAAGATACGCAGTATTTT. Translation: CASSFDREDTQYF.

This sequence joins TRBV5-1 and TRBJ1-2; maybe TRBD1 (6 bases). The CDR3 length is 15 residues. Germline assignment: CDR1 SGHRS and CDR2 YFSETQ. V gave up 3 bases and J gave up 0 bases, with 12 bases separating them. DNA of the CDR3: TGCGCCAGCAGCTCTACAGGGTTAGCTAACTATGGCTACACCTTC. Its translation is CASSSTGLANYGYTF.

The chain links TRBV7-3 to TRBJ2-3, with D possibly TRBD1 on 5 matching bases. The CDR3 sequence is 15 residues long. Looked up from germline, CDR1 is SGHTA and CDR2 is FQGTGA. Trimming removed 2 bases from V and 0 bases from J, with 9 bases in between. The CDR3 sequence is CASSLQGRSTDTQYF. The CDR3, as DNA: TGTGCCAGCAGCTTACAGGGCAGGAGCACAGATACGCAGTATTTT.

This chain uses TRBV9 with TRBJ2-1; TRBD2 aligns across 11 bases. The trim removed 0 bases at V and 0 bases at J, leaving 5 bases unmatched. Germline V gives CDR1 SGDLS, CDR2 YYNGEE. The CDR3 runs 18 residues. In DNA, the CDR3 is TGTGCCAGCAGCGTAGCAACTAGCGGGAGTAGCTCCTACAATGAGCAGTTCTTC. It yields the protein CASSVATSGSSSYNEQFF.

This chain joins TRBV4-1 and TRBJ2-5; 9 bases line up with TRBD2. CDR3 size: 16 residues. V dropped 3 bases and J dropped 2; count of bases not matched to a gene: 7. The V gene's germline CDR1 is MGHRA and CDR2 YSYEKL. CDR3 residues: CASSHAGLAGQETQYF. The DNA of the CDR3 is TGCGCCAGCAGCCATGCCGGGCTAGCGGGGCAAGAGACCCAGTACTTC.

The rearrangement joins TRBV30 to TRBJ2-2; 7 bases map to TRBD2. The CDR3 extends over 14 amino acids. The V gene end was trimmed by 4 bases and the J gene end by 4 bases; junction bases not matched to a gene: 6. The germline V gene has CDR1 GTSNPN and CDR2 SVGIG (reference sequence). The CDR3 DNA reads TGTGCCTGGATCCACCGGGGGGTCACCGGGGAGCTGTTTTTT. Residues: CAWIHRGVTGELFF.

The chain's CDR3 is CASSPTPLNPGQGSPLHF. In DNA, the CDR3 is TGTGCCAGCAGCCCGACTCCTCTGAACCCGGGACAGGGTTCACCCCTCCACTTT. The chain uses TRBV27 and TRBJ1-6; 9 bases are a match to TRBD1. CDR1 and CDR2 (germline): MNHEY, SMNVEV (reference sequence). The CDR3 is 18 amino acids. The trim removed 6 bases at V and 9 bases at J, leaving 18 bases unmatched.

The chain has TRBV5-4 and TRBJ1-2; possible D gene TRBD1, 5 bases. CDR1 and CDR2 (germline): SGHNT, YYREEE (reference sequence). With 3 bases removed from V and 0 bases from J, the gap between germline ends came to 12 bases. The CDR3 runs to 15 residues. The CDR3 region is CASSSTKTANYGYTF. The CDR3 bases are TGTGCCAGCAGCTCTACGAAGACAGCTAACTATGGCTACACCTTC.

Turning to this clone: Compared with germline, one end of the junction differs, possibly owing to a read error. The rearrangement joins TRBV6-5 to TRBJ2-1; 10 nucleotides align to TRBD1. Germline loops: CDR1 MNHEY, CDR2 SVGAGI. The CDR3 has 13 residues. The CDR3 protein is CVSSRTGGNEQFF. CDR3 nucleotide sequence: TGTGTCAGCAGCCGGACAGGGGGCAATGAGCAGTTCTTC.

The rearrangement links TRBV7-9 to TRBJ1-2, with D possibly being TRBD1 (5 bases). V lost 11 bases and J lost 4, with 11 bases in between. Germline loops: CDR1 SEHNR, CDR2 FQNEAQ (reference sequence). CDR3 length: 11 amino acids. The DNA of the CDR3 is TGTGCCGGGCAGGGTACCTATGGCTACACCTTC. This sequence encodes CAGQGTYGYTF. Combining the CDR3 with reference TRBV7-9 and TRBJ1-2 gives the whole variable domain DTGVSQNPRHKITKRGQNVTFRCDPISEHNRLYWYRQTLGQGPEFLTYFQNEAQLEKSRLLSDRFSAERPKGSFSTLEIQRTEQGDSAMYLCAGQGTYGYTFGSGTRLTVV.